These 27 T cell receptor beta chains originate from one sample sequenced in a study of Tregs in tolerant kidney transplant recipients. Produced via immunoSEQ multiplex PCR; TCRdb's table is partial and in-frame only. The data hold roughly 80,000 clones, with around 90% observed a single time. The sequences come from Tregs from blood, collected before the transplant. Receptor source: a human donor who received a combined kidney and bone marrow transplant.

This clone was seen only a few times. The J gene is TRBJ2-1, the V gene TRBV7-3, with 7 bases lining up with TRBD2. V lost 8 bases and J lost 6; bases outside the gene matches: 7. This CDR3 comprises 13 residues. The V gene's germline CDR1 is SGHTA and CDR2 FQGTGA. The CDR3 sequence: CASQTGTTNEQFF. CDR3 bases: TGTGCCAGCCAGACCGGGACTACCAATGAGCAGTTCTTC.

J is TRBJ2-7 and V is TRBV28, with D unclear. The germline gives CDR1 MDHEN, CDR2 SYDVKM. This CDR3 is built from 13 residues. V was clipped by 11 bases and J by 0 bases, with 14 bases between them. The CDR3 protein is CAVSSGSSYEQYF. CDR3 sequence (DNA): TGTGCCGTATCCTCCGGTAGCTCCTACGAGCAGTACTTC.

The rearrangement links TRBV5-1 to TRBJ1-1; 7 bases line up with TRBD1. The J segment lost 4 bases and the V segment lost 4 bases, leaving 7 bases of the junction unmatched. Germline CDR1 SGHRS, CDR2 YFSETQ. The CDR3 spans 14 residues. The CDR3, as DNA: TGCGCCAGCAGCACAGACAGGGTGAGCACTGAAGCTTTCTTT. It specifies CASSTDRVSTEAFF.

This chain uses TRBV19 with TRBJ2-1; 7 bases are shared with TRBD1. Looked up from germline, CDR1 is LNHDA and CDR2 is SQIVND (reference sequence). V shed 10 bases and J 3 bases; nucleotides not matched to a gene: 9. The CDR3 is 14 amino acids. CDR3 region: CATRRDRYYNEQFF. In DNA, the CDR3 is TGTGCCACCCGCCGGGACAGATACTACAATGAGCAGTTCTTC. The complete variable domain, with remaining parts taken from reference TRBV19 and TRBJ2-1, reads DGGITQSPKYLFRKEGQNVTLSCEQNLNHDAMYWYRQDPGQGLRLIYYSQIVNDFQKGDIAEGYSVSREKKESFPLTVTSAQKNPTAFYLCATRRDRYYNEQFFGPGTRLTVL.

The V and J genes are TRBV2 and TRBJ2-1, with TRBD2 matching over 11 bases. This CDR3 has 15 residues. CDR1 and CDR2 from the germline V gene are SNHLY and FYNNEI. Trimming cost V 6 bases and J 7 bases; bases outside gene matches: 8. The CDR3 bases are TGTGCCAGCAGGTCCACTAGCGGGAGTGGGAATGAGCAGTTCTTC. Translation: CASRSTSGSGNEQFF.

The CDR3 region is CATSGVNTGELFF. As DNA, the CDR3 is TGTGCCACTAGCGGAGTGAACACCGGGGAGCTGTTTTTT. The J gene is TRBJ2-2, the V gene TRBV19, with 7 bases lining up with TRBD2. V gave up 10 bases and J gave up 1 base; unmatched junction bases: 3. This CDR3 has 13 residues. Germline CDR1 and CDR2: LNHDA and SQIVND (reference sequence).

The V call is TRBV2, the J call TRBJ2-7, with D tentatively TRBD1 or TRBD2 (5 bases each). CDR1 is SNHLY and CDR2 is FYNNEI in the germline V gene. V dropped 5 bases and J dropped 1 base, with 9 bases sitting between them. The CDR3 runs 13 residues. CDR3 DNA: TGTGCCAGCAGTTCGGGACGATCCTACGAGCAGTACTTC. This translates into CASSSGRSYEQYF.

The chain recombines TRBV18 with TRBJ1-3; no clear D. The CDR3 runs 15 residues. Germline CDR1 and CDR2: KGHSH and LQKENI. V was cut by 3 bases and J by 0 bases, with 9 bases left in between. The CDR3 nucleotides read TGTGCCAGCTCACCCCCGGGGTCCTCTGGAAACACCATATATTTT. Translated, it gives CASSPPGSSGNTIYF.

CDR3 loop: CATSRGTAGGRDTQYF. The CDR3 DNA is TGTGCCACCAGCAGAGGAACAGCGGGAGGCCGGGATACGCAGTATTTT. This rearrangement joins TRBV15 to TRBJ2-3, with 9 bases aligning to TRBD2. The trim removed 1 base at V and 6 bases at J, leaving 8 bases unmatched. Looked up from germline, CDR1 is LNHNV and CDR2 is YYDKDF (reference sequence). The CDR3 has 16 amino acids.

The chain joins TRBV2 to TRBJ2-1; D may correspond to TRBD1 or TRBD2 (6 bases each). The germline V gene encodes CDR1 SNHLY and CDR2 FYNNEI. V lost 10 bases and J lost 5, with 15 bases in between. This CDR3 contains 13 residues. This CDR3 reads CATQGREHNEQFF. The CDR3, as DNA: TGTGCCACCCAGGGGCGGGAACACAATGAGCAGTTCTTC.

V and J are TRBV28 and TRBJ1-6, with a possible D match to TRBD1 (6 bases). The V end lost 5 bases, the J end lost 0 bases, and 23 bases lay between the germline ends. Germline CDR1 and CDR2: MDHEN and SYDVKM. The CDR3 length is 20 residues. CDR3 coding DNA: TGTGCCAGCAGTGCCCTAACCGGGACATGGCTTAGCTCCTATAATTCACCCCTCCACTTT. Its protein is CASSALTGTWLSSYNSPLHF.

The chain has TRBV30 and TRBJ2-3, with TRBD2 matching 9 bases. Trimming removed 2 bases from V and 0 bases from J; junction bases left unmatched: 3. This CDR3 is built from 15 residues. Germline assignment: CDR1 GTSNPN and CDR2 SVGIG (reference sequence). The CDR3 here is CAWSSLAGSTDTQYF. In DNA, the CDR3 is TGTGCCTGGAGTTCTCTAGCGGGAAGCACAGATACGCAGTATTTT.

The V gene is TRBV5-1, the J gene TRBJ2-5, with 9 nucleotides matching TRBD1. V gave up 4 bases and J gave up 4 bases; unmatched junction bases: 5. The germline V gene encodes CDR1 SGHRS and CDR2 YFSETQ. This CDR3 has 14 amino acids. CDR3 sequence: CASSPGQGRETQYF. Here the CDR3 DNA reads TGCGCCAGCAGCCCCGGACAGGGGAGAGAGACCCAGTACTTC.

The rearrangement uses TRBV5-1 and TRBJ1-1, with a weak D call TRBD1 (5 bases). Germline V lookup: CDR1 SGHRS, CDR2 YFSETQ. There are 15 residues in the CDR3. Trimming took off 5 bases at V and 0 bases at J, with 14 bases between the two ends. CDR3 nucleotide sequence: TGCGCCAGCAGACGGGACGGCCAAATGAACACTGAAGCTTTCTTT. Amino acid sequence: CASRRDGQMNTEAFF.

The chain recombines TRBV28 with TRBJ2-3; D possibly matches TRBD1 or TRBD2 (6 bases each). The CDR3 contains 13 residues. The V end was cut by 1 base, the J end by 6 bases, with 8 bases between. Germline V CDR1 and CDR2: MDHEN, SYDVKM. The CDR3: CASSLSGADTQYF. In nucleotides, the CDR3 is TGTGCCAGCAGTTTATCGGGGGCGGATACGCAGTATTTT.

The genes are TRBV7-2 and TRBJ1-1; TRBD1 aligns across 10 bases. The CDR3 has 17 residues. V shed 4 bases and J 0 bases; nucleotides not matched to a gene: 8. Germline V gene data show CDR1 as SGHTA and CDR2 as FQGNSA. CDR3 in amino acids: CASSWTGGATLNTEAFF. The DNA of the CDR3 is TGTGCCAGCAGCTGGACAGGGGGGGCTACTTTGAACACTGAAGCTTTCTTT.

The CDR3 region is CASSGTVTGELFF. The CDR3 DNA is TGCGCCAGCAGCGGGACGGTCACCGGGGAGCTGTTTTTT. The V call is TRBV5-1, the J call TRBJ2-2; tentatively, D is TRBD1 or TRBD2 (5 bases each). Between the trimmed V and J ends, which lost 4 bases and 4 bases, there was a span of 8 bases. The germline CDR1 and CDR2 sequences are SGHRS and YFSETQ. This CDR3 comprises 13 residues.

The chain links TRBV7-2 to TRBJ1-2, with D possibly matching TRBD1 (6 bases). The germline gives CDR1 SGHTA, CDR2 FQGNSA. The CDR3 contains 14 residues. V was pared by 5 bases and J by 5 bases, with 15 bases between. CDR3 protein: CASSLEGTHYGYTF. In DNA, the CDR3 is TGTGCCAGCAGCCTAGAGGGGACACATTATGGCTACACCTTC.

This chain connects TRBV7-6 to TRBJ2-5; 9 bases agree with TRBD1. Unmatched junction bases numbered 5, after V lost 5 bases and J lost 4 bases. Germline V gives CDR1 SGHVS, CDR2 FNYEAQ. This CDR3 has 14 residues. The CDR3 DNA reads as TGTGCCAGCAGCCCAACAGGGGGCGGAGAGACCCAGTACTTC. Translated, it gives CASSPTGGGETQYF.

The V call is TRBV5-1, the J call TRBJ2-2; D gene unclear. Trimming pared 0 bases from V and 6 bases from J, leaving 12 bases between. Germline assignment: CDR1 SGHRS and CDR2 YFSETQ. The CDR3 runs 15 residues. The CDR3 DNA is TGCGCCAGCAGCTTGGATCGTACCGAACCCGGGGAGCTGTTTTTT. It encodes CASSLDRTEPGELFF. Variable domain in full (rest from reference TRBV5-1 and TRBJ2-2): KAGVTQTPRYLIKTRGQQVTLSCSPISGHRSVSWYQQTPGQGLQFLFEYFSETQRNKGNFPGRFSGRQFSNSRSEMNVSTLELGDSALYLCASSLDRTEPGELFFGEGSRLTVL.

The J gene is TRBJ1-4, the V gene TRBV5-1; weak D call: TRBD1 (5 bases). Germline V gives CDR1 SGHRS, CDR2 YFSETQ. The CDR3 runs 14 residues. V was pared by 4 bases and J by 2 bases, with 9 bases between. Written as DNA, the CDR3 is TGCGCCAGCAGCGTGGGACCGACTAATGAAAAACTGTTTTTT. It specifies CASSVGPTNEKLFF.

The V call is TRBV19, the J call TRBJ2-3, with 13 nucleotides matching TRBD2. Germline CDR1 reads LNHDA; CDR2 reads SQIVND (reference sequence). V dropped 6 bases and J dropped 6; count of bases not matched to a gene: 6. The CDR3 runs 15 residues. The CDR3 reads CASRKGTSGVDTQYF. CDR3 sequence (DNA): TGTGCCAGTAGAAAAGGGACTAGCGGGGTCGATACGCAGTATTTT.

The chain links TRBV12-1 to TRBJ2-1. TRBV12-1 is an annotated pseudogene. The CDR3 covers 17 residues. CDR3: CASSQTPGRAGHNEQFF. The CDR3 DNA reads as TGTGCCAGCAGCCAAACCCCCGGCAGGGCGGGCCACAATGAGCAGTTCTTC.

V is TRBV7-2 and J is TRBJ2-1; TRBD2 agrees at 7 bases. Trimming took 1 base from V and 15 from J; bases not matched to a gene: 6. Germline V gene lookup returns CDR1 SGHTA and CDR2 FQGNSA. The CDR3 sequence is 12 residues long. CDR3 amino acids: CASSLVGGRAFF. CDR3 sequence (DNA): TGTGCCAGCAGCTTAGTCGGGGGGAGGGCGTTCTTC.

The rearrangement links TRBV6-6 to TRBJ1-2; D is uncertain. CDR3 length: 13 amino acids. Germline V gene data show CDR1 as MNHNY and CDR2 as SVGAGI (reference sequence). The V end was cut by 4 bases, the J end by 5 bases, with 11 bases between. As DNA, the CDR3 is TGTGCCAGCAGTTCCCAGGACGAGTATGGCTACACCTTC. This encodes CASSSQDEYGYTF.

The chain has TRBV28 and TRBJ2-7; 8 positions agree with TRBD1. CDR3 length: 14 residues. CDR1 is MDHEN, CDR2 SYDVKM, per germline. V was clipped by 2 bases and J by 5 bases; unmatched bases: 5. The CDR3, as DNA: TGTGCCAGCAGTTTAAGCCAGGGGGCCGACGAGCAGTACTTC. This sequence encodes CASSLSQGADEQYF.

Only a few counts were recorded for this clone. The chain uses TRBV18 and TRBJ2-7; TRBD1 might be the D (5 bases). V shed 4 bases and J shed 3 bases, with 16 bases lying between them. The CDR3 sequence is 15 residues long. Germline V gene lookup returns CDR1 KGHSH and CDR2 LQKENI. CDR3 in DNA: TGTGCCAGCTCACTTACTCGGACACACCTCTACGAGCAGTACTTC. Residues: CASSLTRTHLYEQYF.